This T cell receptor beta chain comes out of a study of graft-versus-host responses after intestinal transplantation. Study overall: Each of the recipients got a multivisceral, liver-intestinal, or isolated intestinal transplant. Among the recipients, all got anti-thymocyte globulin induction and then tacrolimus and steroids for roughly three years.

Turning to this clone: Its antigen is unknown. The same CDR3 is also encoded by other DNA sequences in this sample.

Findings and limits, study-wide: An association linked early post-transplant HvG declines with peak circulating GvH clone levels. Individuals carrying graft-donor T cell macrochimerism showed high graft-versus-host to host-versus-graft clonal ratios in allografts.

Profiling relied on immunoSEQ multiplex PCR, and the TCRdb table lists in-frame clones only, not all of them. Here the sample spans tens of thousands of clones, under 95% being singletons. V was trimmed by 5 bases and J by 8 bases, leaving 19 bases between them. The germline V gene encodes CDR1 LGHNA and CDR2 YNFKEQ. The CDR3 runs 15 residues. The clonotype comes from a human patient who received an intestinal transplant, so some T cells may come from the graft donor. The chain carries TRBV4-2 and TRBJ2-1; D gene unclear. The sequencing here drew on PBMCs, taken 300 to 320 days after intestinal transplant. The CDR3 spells CASSSHIASVDEQFF. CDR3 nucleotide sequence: TGTGCCAGCAGCTCCCATATAGCATCTGTCGATGAGCAGTTCTTC.